The 28 T cell receptor beta chains listed next were all sequenced from one sample in a study of sequential checkpoint blockade in melanoma. Noted treatment: randomized to nivolumab then ipilimumab (arm A) or the reverse (arm B). Produced via immunoSEQ multiplex PCR; TCRdb's table is partial and in-frame only. The sample has about 10,000 clones, approximately 76% seen once. This sample comprised CD8+ T cells sorted from blood (inferred from file names), obtained from a patient given nivolumab and ipilimumab in sequence. The receptors stem from a human donor with melanoma.

In its sample, this clone was seen a few times. This sequence joins TRBV4-3 and TRBJ2-7; 8 bases fit TRBD2. Germline values: CDR1 LGHNA, CDR2 YSLEER. This CDR3 spans 15 amino acids. With 1 base clipped from V and 4 bases from J, the junction kept 6 bases outside the gene matches. DNA of the CDR3: TGCGCCAGCAGCCAAGGTCCCGGGGGGGCTTACGAGCAGTACTTC. This translates into CASSQGPGGAYEQYF.

V and J are TRBV4-3 and TRBJ1-2; possible D gene TRBD1, 6 bases. The CDR3 loop spans 15 amino acids. V was clipped by 1 base and J by 4 bases, with 13 bases between them. CDR1 LGHNA and CDR2 YSLEER come from the germline V gene. The CDR3 protein is CASSQGAAGVYGYTF. CDR3 nucleotide sequence: TGCGCCAGCAGCCAAGGAGCGGCAGGGGTCTATGGCTACACCTTC.

This chain links TRBV28 with TRBJ2-5; 7 bases line up with TRBD1. Germline assignment: CDR1 MDHEN and CDR2 SYDVKM. The trim removed 2 bases at V and 0 bases at J, leaving 12 bases unmatched. This CDR3 is 18 amino acids long. The DNA for the CDR3 is TGTGCCAGCAGTTTAGAGGGGGCCCCCCTGGGGTACCAAGAGACCCAGTACTTC. Translating it yields CASSLEGAPLGYQETQYF.

The chain recombines TRBV28 with TRBJ1-2; TRBD1 aligns across 8 bases. The length of the CDR3 is 14 residues. CDR1 and CDR2 from the germline V gene are MDHEN and SYDVKM. Trimming removed 6 bases from V and 3 bases from J; junction bases left unmatched: 6. The DNA for the CDR3 is TGTGCCAGCAGCGATGTGGACAGGGACTATGGCTACACCTTC. It encodes CASSDVDRDYGYTF.

In this sample, this clone turned up once. V gene TRBV27 combines with J gene TRBJ1-2, with 11 bases matching TRBD1. This CDR3 comprises 15 residues. CDR1 and CDR2 from the germline V gene are MNHEY and SMNVEV (reference sequence). V shed 4 bases, J shed 3 bases, and the junction held 4 bases outside the gene matches. The DNA of the CDR3 is TGTGCCAGCAGTTCGGGGGGACAGGGGGACTATGGCTACACCTTC. This gives the protein CASSSGGQGDYGYTF.

The gene calls are TRBV4-3 and TRBJ1-2; D uncertain. The CDR3 has 14 residues. V dropped 0 bases and J dropped 3 bases, with 8 bases sitting between them. CDR1 is LGHNA, CDR2 YSLEER, per germline. The CDR3 loop reads CASSQDAPYYGYTF. The CDR3 nucleotides are TGCGCCAGCAGCCAAGATGCGCCATACTATGGCTACACCTTC.

V usage is TRBV7-9 and J usage is TRBJ1-4; 8 positions match TRBD1. CDR1 is SEHNR and CDR2 is FQNEAQ in the germline V gene (reference sequence). V was clipped by 5 bases and J by 7 bases; unmatched bases: 9. This CDR3 spans 15 amino acids. For the CDR3, the DNA is TGTGCCAGCAGCGTATCAGGGGGCAAGGGTGAAAAACTGTTTTTT. As protein: CASSVSGGKGEKLFF.

The gene calls are TRBV27 and TRBJ1-4; D is possibly TRBD1 (5 bases). Germline CDR1 MNHEY, CDR2 SMNVEV (reference sequence). The CDR3 extends over 15 amino acids. Trimming removed 5 bases at V and 4 bases at J, with 14 bases between. CDR3 nucleotide sequence: TGTGCCAGCAGTCAAGATCAGGGATATAATGAAAAACTGTTTTTT. Encoded protein: CASSQDQGYNEKLFF.

The V and J genes are TRBV27 and TRBJ2-7; the match to TRBD1 covers 10 bases. CDR1 and CDR2 from the germline V gene are MNHEY and SMNVEV (reference sequence). The CDR3 loop spans 13 amino acids. V gave up 4 bases and J gave up 6 bases; unmatched junction bases: 3. The CDR3 sequence: CASSSDRGSEQYF. The DNA for the CDR3 is TGTGCCAGCAGTTCGGACAGGGGGAGCGAGCAGTACTTC.

The table lists this clone with a few counts. This chain links TRBV6-6 with TRBJ1-2; the D gene is possibly TRBD1 (5 bases). V shed 6 bases and J shed 4 bases, with 6 bases lying between them. Germline CDR1 and CDR2: MNHNY and SVGAGI (reference sequence). This CDR3 contains 11 residues. The CDR3 bases are TGTGCCAGCAGAGGGGCCTATGGCTACACCTTC. As protein: CASRGAYGYTF.

V is TRBV11-2 and J is TRBJ2-7; D is uncertain. The length of the CDR3 is 12 residues. The germline V gene encodes CDR1 SGHAT and CDR2 FQNNGV. Trimming left V 6 bases short and J 4 bases short, with 10 bases between. CDR3 amino acids: CASRSESYEQYF. The DNA of the CDR3 is TGTGCCAGCAGGTCGGAGTCTTACGAGCAGTACTTC.

The chain uses TRBV7-9 and TRBJ2-5; 8 bases fit TRBD2. The CDR3 has 16 residues. From germline, CDR1 is SEHNR and CDR2 FQNEAQ (reference sequence). With 5 bases clipped from V and 1 base from J, the junction kept 9 bases outside the gene matches. The CDR3 sequence is CASSPQWRGVQETQYF. In DNA, the CDR3 is TGTGCCAGCAGCCCCCAGTGGCGGGGGGTCCAAGAGACCCAGTACTTC.

The chain carries TRBV27 and TRBJ2-7; D is possibly TRBD1 (5 bases). Germline CDR1 and CDR2: MNHEY and SMNVEV (reference sequence). Deletions cut 5 bases from V and 6 bases from J, with 20 bases between. The CDR3 covers 15 residues. CDR3 DNA: TGTGCCAGCAGTCCCGGACATCTCCCCCCTAGCGAGCAGTACTTC. This sequence encodes CASSPGHLPPSEQYF.

The rearrangement uses TRBV6-5 and TRBJ1-5; 8 nucleotides match TRBD1. The V gene's germline CDR1 is MNHEY and CDR2 SVGAGI. CDR3 size: 14 residues. Trimming took 4 bases from V and 3 from J; bases not matched to a gene: 2. The CDR3, as DNA: TGTGCCAGCAGTTCGACAGGGGTCAATCAGCCCCAGCATTTT. Translating gives CASSSTGVNQPQHF.

This chain links TRBV13 with TRBJ1-1, with D unresolved. The ends were cut back, 5 bases at V and 0 bases at J, with 13 bases in the middle. The CDR3 length is 15 residues. CDR1 PRHDT and CDR2 FYEKMQ come from the germline V gene (reference sequence). CDR3 sequence: CASSPAGRMNTEAFF. The DNA of the CDR3 is TGTGCCAGCAGCCCCGCCGGCAGGATGAACACTGAAGCTTTCTTT. Complete variable domain (other parts from reference TRBV13 and TRBJ1-1): AAGVIQSPRHLIKEKRETATLKCYPIPRHDTVYWYQQGPGQDPQFLISFYEKMQSDKGSIPDRFSAQQFSDYHSELNMSSLELGDSALYFCASSPAGRMNTEAFFGQGTRLTVV.

V gene TRBV29-1 combines with J gene TRBJ1-2; 8 bases fit TRBD1. In germline, CDR1 is SQVTM, CDR2 ANQGSEA. The CDR3 runs to 16 residues. J was trimmed by 0 bases and V by 5 bases; bases with no gene match: 11. CDR3 loop: CSVYGVRGQANYGYTF. CDR3 DNA: TGCAGCGTTTACGGTGTCAGGGGGCAAGCTAACTATGGCTACACCTTC.

The chain is built from TRBV5-8 and TRBJ1-5, with a possible D match to TRBD1 (5 bases). This CDR3 spans 15 amino acids. The germline V gene encodes CDR1 SGHTS and CDR2 YDEGEE. Trimming stripped 2 bases from V and 4 bases from J, with 13 bases between. The CDR3 reads CASSFFSGNNQPQHF. DNA for the CDR3: TGTGCCAGCAGCTTTTTTTCAGGGAATAATCAGCCCCAGCATTTT. The full variable domain, with the rest looked up from reference TRBV5-8 and TRBJ1-5, is EAGVTQSPTHLIKTRGQQATLRCSPISGHTSVYWYQQALGLGLQFLLWYDEGEERNRGNFPPRFSGRQFPNYSSELNVNALELEDSALYLCASSFFSGNNQPQHFGDGTRLSIL.

This clone came up once. The chain couples TRBV2 to TRBJ1-1; D is possibly TRBD1 (6 bases). Between the trimmed V and J ends, which lost 6 bases and 7 bases, there was a span of 24 bases. Germline V gene sequence: CDR1 SNHLY, CDR2 FYNNEI. This CDR3 is 16 amino acids long. The CDR3 spells CASRGGARGGYGEAFF. The CDR3 DNA reads TGTGCCAGCAGAGGGGGTGCCCGGGGGGGGTACGGTGAAGCTTTCTTT. The full variable domain, completed using reference TRBV2 and TRBJ1-1, is EPEVTQTPSHQVTQMGQEVILRCVPISNHLYFYWYRQILGQKVEFLVSFYNNEISEKSEIFDDQFSVERPDGSNFTLKIRSTKLEDSAMYFCASRGGARGGYGEAFFGQGTRLTVV.

V gene TRBV7-8 combines with J gene TRBJ2-7, with a possible D match to TRBD1 (6 bases). The V gene lost 6 bases and the J gene lost 7 bases, with 10 bases spanning the gap. CDR3 size: 11 residues. Germline V lookup: CDR1 SGHVS, CDR2 FQNEAQ. This chain's CDR3 is CASRQGFEQYF. CDR3 DNA: TGTGCCAGCAGACAGGGATTTGAGCAGTACTTC.

This rearrangement joins TRBV5-5 to TRBJ2-7; 9 nucleotides align to TRBD1. V gave up 4 bases and J gave up 5 bases; unmatched junction bases: 7. This CDR3 has 14 amino acids. Germline V gene lookup returns CDR1 SGHKS and CDR2 YYEKEE (reference sequence). The CDR3 protein is CASSTGTGSDEQYF. Here the CDR3 DNA reads TGTGCCAGCAGCACCGGGACAGGGTCTGACGAGCAGTACTTC.

The chain couples TRBV5-6 to TRBJ1-1; 7 bases are shared with TRBD1. Per the germline V gene, CDR1 is SGHDT and CDR2 is YYEEEE. The trim removed 3 bases at V and 5 bases at J, leaving 7 bases unmatched. The CDR3 is 14 residues long. CDR3 sequence: CASSYTTGNTEAFF. The CDR3 nucleotides are TGTGCCAGCAGCTACACGACAGGGAATACTGAAGCTTTCTTT.

V gene TRBV7-8 combines with J gene TRBJ1-3, with a tentative D call TRBD1 (5 bases). V gave up 1 base and J gave up 0 bases, with 7 bases separating them. CDR1 and CDR2 (germline): SGHVS, FQNEAQ. This CDR3 region has 15 residues. The CDR3 sequence: CASSLGTPSGNTIYF. The CDR3, as DNA: TGTGCCAGCAGCTTAGGGACACCCTCTGGAAACACCATATATTTT.

V and J are TRBV2 and TRBJ2-7; 8 nucleotides match TRBD1. Germline CDR1 is SNHLY and CDR2 is FYNNEI. The CDR3 is 12 amino acids. The trim removed 9 bases at V and 3 bases at J, leaving 4 bases unmatched. CDR3 region: CASEDRGYEQYF. CDR3 sequence (DNA): TGTGCCAGTGAAGACAGGGGCTACGAGCAGTACTTC.

This rearrangement joins TRBV19 to TRBJ1-6, with no clear D. The germline V gene has CDR1 LNHDA and CDR2 SQIVND (reference sequence). The CDR3 runs to 14 residues. V was pared by 3 bases and J by 4 bases, with 7 bases between. The CDR3 loop reads CASSMGIYNSPLHF. In DNA form, the CDR3 reads TGTGCCAGTAGTATGGGCATTTATAATTCACCCCTCCACTTT.

The CDR3 coding sequence is TGTGCCAGCAGTTACCGGGGTGGTACGCAGCCCCAGCATTTT. Protein sequence: CASSYRGGTQPQHF. J is TRBJ1-5 and V is TRBV6-5; D unclear. This CDR3 spans 14 amino acids. Germline V gene lookup returns CDR1 MNHEY and CDR2 SVGAGI. Trimming removed 2 bases at V and 7 bases at J, with 12 bases between.

On this clone itself: Other DNA variants within this sample encode the same CDR3. The chain is built from TRBV28 and TRBJ1-2, with TRBD1 matching over 9 bases. CDR3 length equals 14 residues. Trimming removed 3 bases from V and 8 bases from J; junction bases left unmatched: 7. Germline V gene data show CDR1 as MDHEN and CDR2 as SYDVKM. DNA of the CDR3: TGTGCCAGCAGTTTCCCGGGACAGGGAGGGGGCTACACCTTC. Translated, it gives CASSFPGQGGGYTF.

The chain combines TRBV29-1 with TRBJ1-1, with D possibly matching TRBD1 (5 bases). Per germline, CDR1 SQVTM and CDR2 ANQGSEA. Trimming shortened V by 1 base and J by 0 bases, and 9 bases separated the two germline ends. The CDR3 runs 14 residues. The CDR3 DNA follows: TGCAGCGTTGAAGGGACAAGCATGAACACTGAAGCTTTCTTT. Encoded protein: CSVEGTSMNTEAFF.

The chain recombines TRBV4-3 with TRBJ2-7; 9 bases map to TRBD1. V trimming: 2 bases; J trimming: 7 bases; junction bases outside the gene matches: 3. Germline CDR1 reads LGHNA; CDR2 reads YSLEER. This CDR3 is built from 13 residues. CDR3 DNA sequence: TGCGCCAGCAGCCAATGGGGGACAGGGGAGCAGTACTTC. Translation gives CASSQWGTGEQYF.